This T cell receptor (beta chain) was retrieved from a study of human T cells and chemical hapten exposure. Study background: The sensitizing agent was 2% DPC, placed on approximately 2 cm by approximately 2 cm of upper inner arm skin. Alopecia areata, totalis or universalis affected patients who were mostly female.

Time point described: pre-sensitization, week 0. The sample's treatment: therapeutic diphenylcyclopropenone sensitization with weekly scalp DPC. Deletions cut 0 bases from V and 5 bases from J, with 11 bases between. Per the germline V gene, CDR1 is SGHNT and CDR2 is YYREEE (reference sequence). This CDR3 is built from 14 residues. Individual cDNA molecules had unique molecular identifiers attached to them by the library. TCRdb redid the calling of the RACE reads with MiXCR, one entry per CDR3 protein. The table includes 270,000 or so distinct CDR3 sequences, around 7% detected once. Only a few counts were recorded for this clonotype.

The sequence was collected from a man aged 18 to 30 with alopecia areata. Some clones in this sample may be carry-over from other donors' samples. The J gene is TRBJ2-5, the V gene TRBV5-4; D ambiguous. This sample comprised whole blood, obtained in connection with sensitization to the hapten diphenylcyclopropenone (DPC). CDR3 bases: TGTGCCAGCAGCTTGGGACCGACTGGGGAGACCCAGTACTTC. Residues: CASSLGPTGETQYF.